This paragraph covers one TCR beta chain sequence. The sample is drawn from a study of cytotoxic CD8 clonotypes in ibrutinib-treated CLL. V gave up 2 bases and J gave up 6 bases; unmatched junction bases: 4. Germline loops: CDR1 MNHEY, CDR2 SVGAGI. This CDR3 is 14 amino acids long. Clones were read by immunoSEQ multiplex PCR, and TCRdb kept only the in-frame ones, dropping some. The table lists about 140,000 clones, 80% of them singletons. The sequencing here drew on PBMCs, taken after 36 months of ibrutinib treatment. This sequence was found in a human donor with chronic lymphocytic leukemia. The rearrangement joins TRBV6-5 to TRBJ2-1, with 7 bases matching TRBD2. The DNA of the CDR3 is TGTGCCAGCAGTTACGGGCTAGCGGTCAATGAGCAGTTCTTC. Its translation is CASSYGLAVNEQFF.